These T cell receptor beta chains were read from a single sample in a study of blood T cell repertoires in COVID-19. The protocol was immunoSEQ multiplex PCR, while the TCRdb copy is restricted to in-frame clones and leaves out a portion. The sample lists approximately 79,000 clones; around 89% were seen once. Material for sequencing was peripheral blood. The receptor source for this set is a man aged 55 to 70 with acute or convalescent COVID-19. The conserved cysteine and the conserved F or W are not part of the CDR3 here. Expanded clones get a size class; other rows say once, few or many, or leave the size out.

v_call: TRBV4-1
clone_size: .
cdr3_aa: ASSFQGAGEKLF

v_call: TRBV7-9
clone_size: few
cdr3_aa: ASGTEMNTEAF

v_call: TRBV7-6
clone_size: .
cdr3_aa: ASSLGSGRYNEQF

v_call: TRBV25-1
clone_size: once
cdr3_aa: ASSGPGWGYT

v_call: TRBV6-5
clone_size: .
cdr3_aa: ASSSGTANSPLH

v_call: TRBV5-1
clone_size: .
cdr3_aa: ASSLTGGGTEAF

v_call: TRBV5-1
clone_size: .
cdr3_aa: ASSLRDTNTGELF

v_call: TRBV19
clone_size: .
cdr3_aa: ASSNNAGNTIY

v_call: TRBV6-4
clone_size: .
cdr3_aa: ASSPGYSLDGYT

v_call: TRBV7-8
clone_size: .
cdr3_aa: ASSLGTTADTQY

v_call: TRBV2
clone_size: once
cdr3_aa: ASVYGTGGRNTEAF

v_call: TRBV18
clone_size: .
cdr3_aa: ASSPPTSGTYEQY

v_call: TRBV29-1
clone_size: .
cdr3_aa: SDGTSGGLTDTQY

v_call: TRBV5-1
clone_size: few
cdr3_aa: ASSLATGSNQPQH

v_call: TRBV29-1
clone_size: .
cdr3_aa: SVGGTGFYNEQF

v_call: TRBV24-1
clone_size: .
cdr3_aa: ATSGYGTGYTDTQY

v_call: TRBV29-1
clone_size: .
cdr3_aa: SVGEDYEQY